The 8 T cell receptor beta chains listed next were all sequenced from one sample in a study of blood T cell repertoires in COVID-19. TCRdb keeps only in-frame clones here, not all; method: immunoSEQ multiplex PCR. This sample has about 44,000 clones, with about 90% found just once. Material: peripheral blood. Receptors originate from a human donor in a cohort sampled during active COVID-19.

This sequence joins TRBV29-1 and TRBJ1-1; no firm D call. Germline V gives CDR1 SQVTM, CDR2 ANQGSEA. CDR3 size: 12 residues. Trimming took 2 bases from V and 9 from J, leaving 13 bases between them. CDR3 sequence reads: CSVEHRTNKAFF. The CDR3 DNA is TGCAGCGTTGAACATCGCACTAATAAAGCTTTCTTT.

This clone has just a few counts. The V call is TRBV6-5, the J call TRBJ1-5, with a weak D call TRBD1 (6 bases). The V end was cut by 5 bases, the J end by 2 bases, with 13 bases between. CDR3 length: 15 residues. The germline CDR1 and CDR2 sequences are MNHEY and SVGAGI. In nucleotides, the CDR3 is TGTGCCAGCAGTCCACAGGGTACGGGCAATCAGCCCCAGCATTTT. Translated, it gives CASSPQGTGNQPQHF.

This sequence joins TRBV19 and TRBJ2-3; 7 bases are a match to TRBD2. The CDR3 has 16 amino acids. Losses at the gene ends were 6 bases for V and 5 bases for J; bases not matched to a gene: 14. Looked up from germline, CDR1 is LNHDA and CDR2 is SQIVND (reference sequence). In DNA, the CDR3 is TGTGCCAGTAGCTACCTTGGACTAGGTCCGGAAGATACGCAGTATTTT. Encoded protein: CASSYLGLGPEDTQYF.

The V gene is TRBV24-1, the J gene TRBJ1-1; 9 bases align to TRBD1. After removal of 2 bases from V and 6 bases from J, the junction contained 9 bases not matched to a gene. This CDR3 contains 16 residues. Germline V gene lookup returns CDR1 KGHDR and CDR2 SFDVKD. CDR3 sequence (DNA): TGTGCCACCAGTGATTCTCCGGGACAGGGTTGGGCTGAAGCTTTCTTT. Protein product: CATSDSPGQGWAEAFF.

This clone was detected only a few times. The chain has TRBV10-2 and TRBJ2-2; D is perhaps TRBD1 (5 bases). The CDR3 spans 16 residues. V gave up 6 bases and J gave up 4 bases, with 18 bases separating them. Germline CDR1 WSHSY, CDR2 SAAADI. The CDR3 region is CASSLPTFRGTGELFF. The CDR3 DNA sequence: TGCGCCAGCAGCCTCCCCACGTTTAGGGGCACCGGGGAGCTGTTTTTT.

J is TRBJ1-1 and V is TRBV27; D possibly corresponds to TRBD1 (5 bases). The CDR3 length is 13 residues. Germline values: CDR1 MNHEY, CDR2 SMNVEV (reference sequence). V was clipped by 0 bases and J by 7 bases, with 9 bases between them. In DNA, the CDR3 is TGTGCCAGCAGTTTATCGTCCGACAGTGAAGCTTTCTTT. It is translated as CASSLSSDSEAFF.

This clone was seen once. CDR3 protein: CASSLGWGRQGRFNEQFF. CDR3 in DNA: TGCGCCAGCAGCTTGGGGTGGGGTCGACAGGGACGGTTTAATGAGCAGTTCTTC. J is TRBJ2-1 and V is TRBV5-1; 7 nucleotides agree with TRBD1. The germline CDR1 and CDR2 sequences are SGHRS and YFSETQ. V trimming: 0 bases; J trimming: 7 bases; junction bases outside the gene matches: 16. This CDR3 has 18 amino acids.

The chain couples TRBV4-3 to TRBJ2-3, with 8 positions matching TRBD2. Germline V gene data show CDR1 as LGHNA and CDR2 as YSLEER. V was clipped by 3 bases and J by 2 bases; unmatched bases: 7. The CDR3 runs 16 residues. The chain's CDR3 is CASSQGRGGLTDTQYF. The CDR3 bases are TGCGCCAGCAGCCAGGGACGGGGGGGGCTCACAGATACGCAGTATTTT.